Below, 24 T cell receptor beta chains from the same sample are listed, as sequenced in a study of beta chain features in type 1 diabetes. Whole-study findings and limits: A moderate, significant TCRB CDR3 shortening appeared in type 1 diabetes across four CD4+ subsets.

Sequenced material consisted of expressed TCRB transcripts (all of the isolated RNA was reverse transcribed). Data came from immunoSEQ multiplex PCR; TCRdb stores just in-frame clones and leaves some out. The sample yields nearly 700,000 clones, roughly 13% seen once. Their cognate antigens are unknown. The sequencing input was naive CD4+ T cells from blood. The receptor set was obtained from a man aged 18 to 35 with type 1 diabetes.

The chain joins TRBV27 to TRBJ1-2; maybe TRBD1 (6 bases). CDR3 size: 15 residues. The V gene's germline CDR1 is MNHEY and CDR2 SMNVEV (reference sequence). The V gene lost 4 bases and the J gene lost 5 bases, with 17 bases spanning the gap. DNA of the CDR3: TGTGCCAGCAGTTATGGCCCGGGGCAGGGGTATGGCTACACCTTC. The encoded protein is CASSYGPGQGYGYTF.

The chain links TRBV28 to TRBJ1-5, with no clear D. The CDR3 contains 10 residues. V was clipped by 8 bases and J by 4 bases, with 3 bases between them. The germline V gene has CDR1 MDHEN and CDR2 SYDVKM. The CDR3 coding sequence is TGTGCCAGCGAGAATCAGCCCCAGCATTTT. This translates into CASENQPQHF.

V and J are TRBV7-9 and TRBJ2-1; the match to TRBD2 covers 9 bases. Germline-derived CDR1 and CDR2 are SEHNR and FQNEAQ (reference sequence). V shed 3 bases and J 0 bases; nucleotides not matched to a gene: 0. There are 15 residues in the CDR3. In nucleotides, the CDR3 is TGTGCCAGCAGCTTTAGCGGGGGCTCCTACAATGAGCAGTTCTTC. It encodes CASSFSGGSYNEQFF.

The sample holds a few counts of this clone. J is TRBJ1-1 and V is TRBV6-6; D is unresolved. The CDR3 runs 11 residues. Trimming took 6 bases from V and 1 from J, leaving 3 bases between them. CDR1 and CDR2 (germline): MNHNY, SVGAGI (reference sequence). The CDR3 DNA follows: TGTGCCAGCAGAGGGAACACTGAAGCTTTCTTT. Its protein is CASRGNTEAFF.

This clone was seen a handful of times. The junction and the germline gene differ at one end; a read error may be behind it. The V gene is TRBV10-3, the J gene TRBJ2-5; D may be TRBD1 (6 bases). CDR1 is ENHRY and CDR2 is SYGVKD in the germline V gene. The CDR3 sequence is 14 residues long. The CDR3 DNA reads TGTGCCATCAGTGACAGGACAGCCGGAGAGACCCAGAACTTC. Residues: CAISDRTAGETQNF.

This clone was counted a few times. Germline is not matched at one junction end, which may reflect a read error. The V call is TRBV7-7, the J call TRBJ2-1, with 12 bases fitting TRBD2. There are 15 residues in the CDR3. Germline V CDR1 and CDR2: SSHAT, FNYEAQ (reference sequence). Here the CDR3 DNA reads TGTGCTAGCAGCTTACTGGCTAGCGGGGGGGAATTCCAGTTCTTC. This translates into CASSLLASGGEFQFF.

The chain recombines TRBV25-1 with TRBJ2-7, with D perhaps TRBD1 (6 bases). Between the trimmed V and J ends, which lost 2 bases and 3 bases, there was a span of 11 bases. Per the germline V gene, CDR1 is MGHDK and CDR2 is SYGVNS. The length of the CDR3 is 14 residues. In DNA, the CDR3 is TGTGCCAGCAGTGAACAGGGGCTTGGCTACGAGCAGTACTTC. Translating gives CASSEQGLGYEQYF.

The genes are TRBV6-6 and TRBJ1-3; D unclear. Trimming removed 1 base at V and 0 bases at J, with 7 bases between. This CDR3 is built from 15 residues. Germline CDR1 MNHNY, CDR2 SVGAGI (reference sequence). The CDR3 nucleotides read TGTGCCAGCAGTTACTGGGCAAGCTCTGGAAACACCATATATTTT. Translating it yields CASSYWASSGNTIYF.

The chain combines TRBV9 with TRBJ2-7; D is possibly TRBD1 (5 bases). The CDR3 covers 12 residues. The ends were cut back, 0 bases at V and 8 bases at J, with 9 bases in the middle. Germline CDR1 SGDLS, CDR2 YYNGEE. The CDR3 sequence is CASSVDDSQQYF. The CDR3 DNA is TGTGCCAGCAGCGTAGATGACAGTCAGCAGTACTTC.

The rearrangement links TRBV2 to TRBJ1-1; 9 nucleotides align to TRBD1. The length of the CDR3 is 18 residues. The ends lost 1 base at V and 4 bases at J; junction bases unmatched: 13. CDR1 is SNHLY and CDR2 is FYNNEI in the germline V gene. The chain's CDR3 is CASSEEGAGQGEGTEAFF. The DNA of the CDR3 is TGTGCCAGCAGTGAAGAAGGAGCGGGACAGGGAGAGGGCACTGAAGCTTTCTTT.

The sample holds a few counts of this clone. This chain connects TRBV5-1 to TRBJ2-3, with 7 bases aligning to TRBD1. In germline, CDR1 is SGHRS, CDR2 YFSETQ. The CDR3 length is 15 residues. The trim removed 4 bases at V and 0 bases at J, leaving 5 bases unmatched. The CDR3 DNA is TGCGCCAGCAGCCGGCAGGGGGTTAGCACAGATACGCAGTATTTT. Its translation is CASSRQGVSTDTQYF.

CDR3 bases: TGTGCCAGCAGCTTCGGCAGTTGGAATACTGAAGCTTTCTTT. It specifies CASSFGSWNTEAFF. This chain links TRBV7-2 with TRBJ1-1; D uncertain. The V and J ends lost 3 bases and 5 bases respectively, with 13 bases between them. CDR1 is SGHTA, CDR2 FQGNSA, per germline. The CDR3 has 14 residues.

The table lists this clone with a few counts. The CDR3 reads CAWSVDLTGGASSYGYTF. CDR3 DNA sequence: TGTGCCTGGAGTGTGGATTTGACAGGGGGCGCGAGTTCATACGGCTACACCTTC. The V call is TRBV30, the J call TRBJ1-2; 10 positions agree with TRBD1. V shed 0 bases and J 8 bases; nucleotides not matched to a gene: 18. CDR3 length: 18 amino acids. From germline, CDR1 is GTSNPN and CDR2 SVGIG (reference sequence). Supplemented by reference TRBV30 and TRBJ1-2, the full variable domain reads SQTIHQWPATLVQPVGSPLSLECTVEGTSNPNLYWYRQAAGRGLQLLFYSVGIGQISSEVPQNLSASRPQDRQFILSSKKLLLSDSGFYLCAWSVDLTGGASSYGYTFGSGTRLTVV.

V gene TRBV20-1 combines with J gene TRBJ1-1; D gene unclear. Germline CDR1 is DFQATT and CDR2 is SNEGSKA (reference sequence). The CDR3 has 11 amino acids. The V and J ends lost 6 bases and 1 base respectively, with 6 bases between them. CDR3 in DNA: TGCAGTGCCGAGGAGAACACTGAAGCTTTCTTT. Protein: CSAEENTEAFF.

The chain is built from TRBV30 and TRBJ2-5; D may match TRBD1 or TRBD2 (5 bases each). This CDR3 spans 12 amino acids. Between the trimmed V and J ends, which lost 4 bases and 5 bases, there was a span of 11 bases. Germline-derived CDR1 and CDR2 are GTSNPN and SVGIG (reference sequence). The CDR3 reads CAWILGTETQYF. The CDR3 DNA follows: TGTGCCTGGATACTGGGGACGGAGACCCAGTACTTC. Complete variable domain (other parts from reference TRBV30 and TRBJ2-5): SQTIHQWPATLVQPVGSPLSLECTVEGTSNPNLYWYRQAAGRGLQLLFYSVGIGQISSEVPQNLSASRPQDRQFILSSKKLLLSDSGFYLCAWILGTETQYFGPGTRLLVL.

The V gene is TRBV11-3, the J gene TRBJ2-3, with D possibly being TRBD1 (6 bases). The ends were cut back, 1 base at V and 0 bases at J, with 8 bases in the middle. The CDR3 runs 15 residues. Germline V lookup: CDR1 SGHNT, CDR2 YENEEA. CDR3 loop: CASSLVQGSTDTQYF. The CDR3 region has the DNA TGTGCCAGCAGCTTAGTTCAGGGGAGCACAGATACGCAGTATTTT.

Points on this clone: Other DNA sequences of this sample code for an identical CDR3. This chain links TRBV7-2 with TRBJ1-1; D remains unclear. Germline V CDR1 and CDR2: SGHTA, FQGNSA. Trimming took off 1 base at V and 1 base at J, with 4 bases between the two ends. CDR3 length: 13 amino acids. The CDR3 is CASSLDRNTEAFF. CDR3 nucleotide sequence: TGTGCCAGCAGCTTAGACAGGAACACTGAAGCTTTCTTT.

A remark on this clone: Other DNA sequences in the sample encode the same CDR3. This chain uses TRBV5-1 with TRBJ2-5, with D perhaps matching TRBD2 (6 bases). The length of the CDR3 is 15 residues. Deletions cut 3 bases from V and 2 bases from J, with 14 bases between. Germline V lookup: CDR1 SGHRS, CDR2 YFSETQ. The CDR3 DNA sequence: TGCGCCAGCAGCTCACTAACCGGGGGACAAGAGACCCAGTACTTC. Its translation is CASSSLTGGQETQYF.

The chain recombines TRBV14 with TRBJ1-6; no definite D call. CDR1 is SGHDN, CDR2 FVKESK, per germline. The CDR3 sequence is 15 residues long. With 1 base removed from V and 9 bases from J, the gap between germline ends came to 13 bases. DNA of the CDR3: TGTGCCAGCAGCCAAGGGCTGGGGATGGGTTCACCCCTCCACTTT. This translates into CASSQGLGMGSPLHF. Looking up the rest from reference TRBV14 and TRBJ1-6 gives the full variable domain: EAGVTQFPSHSVIEKGQTVTLRCDPISGHDNLYWYRRVMGKEIKFLLHFVKESKQDESGMPNNRFLAERTGGTYSTLKVQPAELEDSGVYFCASSQGLGMGSPLHFGNGTRLTVT.

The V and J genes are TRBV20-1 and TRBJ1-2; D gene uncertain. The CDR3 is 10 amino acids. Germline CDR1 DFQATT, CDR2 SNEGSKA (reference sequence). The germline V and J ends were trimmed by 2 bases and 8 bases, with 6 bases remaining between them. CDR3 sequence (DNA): TGCAGTGCTAGAATCTCCGGCTACACCTTC. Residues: CSARISGYTF.

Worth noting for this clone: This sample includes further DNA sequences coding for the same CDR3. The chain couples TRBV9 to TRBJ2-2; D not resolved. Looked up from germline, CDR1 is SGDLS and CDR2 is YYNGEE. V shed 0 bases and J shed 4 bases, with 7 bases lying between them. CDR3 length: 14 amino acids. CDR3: CASSVGPGTGELFF. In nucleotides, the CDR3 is TGTGCCAGCAGCGTAGGTCCCGGCACCGGGGAGCTGTTTTTT.

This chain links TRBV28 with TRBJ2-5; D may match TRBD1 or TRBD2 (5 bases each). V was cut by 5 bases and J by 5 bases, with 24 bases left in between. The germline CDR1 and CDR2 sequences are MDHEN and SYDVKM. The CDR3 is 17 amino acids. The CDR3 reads CASSQTLAGTTGETQYF. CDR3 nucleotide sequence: TGTGCCAGCAGTCAAACCCTAGCCGGGACCACTGGGGAGACCCAGTACTTC.

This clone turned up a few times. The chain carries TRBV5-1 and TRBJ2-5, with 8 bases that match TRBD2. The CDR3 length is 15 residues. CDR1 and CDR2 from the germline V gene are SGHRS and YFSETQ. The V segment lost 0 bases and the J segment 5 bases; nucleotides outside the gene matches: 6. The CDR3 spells CASSLAPGGLETQYF. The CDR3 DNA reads TGCGCCAGCAGCTTGGCCCCGGGGGGGCTGGAGACCCAGTACTTC.

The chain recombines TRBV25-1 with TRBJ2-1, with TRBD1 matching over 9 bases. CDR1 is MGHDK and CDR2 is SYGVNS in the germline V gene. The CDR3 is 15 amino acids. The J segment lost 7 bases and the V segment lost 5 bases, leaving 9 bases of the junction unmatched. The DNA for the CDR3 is TGTGCCAGCAGTCGATCTCCGGGACAGGGTAATGAGCAGTTCTTC. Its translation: CASSRSPGQGNEQFF.